This paragraph covers one T cell receptor beta chain sequence. Its antigen remains unknown. At one end, the junction sequence differs from germline, possibly due to a read error. The data belong to a study of identical twins. General observations from the study: Fewer insertions marked abundant cord blood beta clonotypes; young adult naive trended weakly, memory not at all. Conclusions leaned on cross-sectional statistical analysis and did not track the same donors over time. Twin pairs' shared out-of-frame alpha sequences were enriched in low generation probability.

TCRdb reprocessed the 5' RACE reads via MiXCR and lists one record per CDR3 protein. The data contain around 1.7 million distinct CDR3 sequences, around 29% of them singletons. Among all donors, each was a healthy Caucasian. The sequencing sample was made of cord blood. This sequence was found in a newborn girl in good health.

In DNA form, the CDR3 reads TGTGCCAGCTGTGACAGGGCCGGGGGCTACACCTTC. Translating it yields CASCDRAGGYTF. V is TRBV25-1 and J is TRBJ1-2; TRBD1 matches at 7 bases. CDR3 length: 12 amino acids. The germline gives CDR1 MGHDK, CDR2 SYGVNS.